Presented here are 2 T cell receptor beta chains from one specimen sequenced in a study of T cell repertoires in cytomegalovirus infection. TCRdb itself ran the reads through MiXCR, one entry per CDR3 protein. The sample contains about 890,000 distinct CDR3 sequences, 31% of which appear only once. No antigen has been assigned to these receptors. The sequences come from cultured CD8+ T cells from PBMCs, collected from culture after CMV antigen stimulation. The receptors come from a human donor in good health (CMV status not recorded). Some clones in this sample may be carry-over from other donors' samples.

The V call is TRBV6-5, the J call TRBJ1-4; TRBD1 matches at 8 bases. J lost 3 bases, V lost 7 bases, and 7 bases had no gene match. The CDR3 is 15 residues long. Germline values: CDR1 MNHEY, CDR2 SVGAGI. The DNA for the CDR3 is TGTGCCAGCACCCCCTGGACAGGGTCTAATGAAAAACTGTTTTTT. It specifies CASTPWTGSNEKLFF.

As for this clonotype: Since a much larger clone is just one base distant, this may be a read error. The J gene is TRBJ1-5, the V gene TRBV7-2; 7 bases line up with TRBD1. Per the germline V gene, CDR1 is SGHTA and CDR2 is FQGNSA. This CDR3 spans 14 amino acids. J lost 4 bases, V lost 3 bases, and 3 bases had no gene match. The CDR3 DNA follows: TGTGCCAGCAGCTTGGGACAGAAAAATCAGCCCCAGCATTTT. It specifies CASSLGQKNQPQHF.